This T cell receptor (beta chain) was captured in a study of blood T cell repertoires in COVID-19. This clone showed up just once. Trimming removed 1 base at V and 1 base at J, with 16 bases between. Germline V CDR1 and CDR2: LGHDT, YNNKEL (reference sequence). This CDR3 is 17 amino acids long. In Seattle, patients joined the study during active infection and were tracked longitudinally. Only in-frame clones appear in the TCRdb table, and some are missing; sequencing was by immunoSEQ multiplex PCR. The sample holds 150,000 to 200,000 clones, about 85% seen once. This receptor was obtained from a woman aged 40-49 years with COVID-19, enrolled during active disease. Source material: peripheral blood. The chain has TRBV3-1 (or the pseudogene TRBV3-2) and TRBJ1-1, with D maybe TRBD1 (6 bases). CDR3 amino acids: CASSQAWGQGPNTEAFF. The CDR3 DNA is TGTGCCAGCAGCCAAGCTTGGGGCCAGGGGCCGAACACTGAAGCTTTCTTT.